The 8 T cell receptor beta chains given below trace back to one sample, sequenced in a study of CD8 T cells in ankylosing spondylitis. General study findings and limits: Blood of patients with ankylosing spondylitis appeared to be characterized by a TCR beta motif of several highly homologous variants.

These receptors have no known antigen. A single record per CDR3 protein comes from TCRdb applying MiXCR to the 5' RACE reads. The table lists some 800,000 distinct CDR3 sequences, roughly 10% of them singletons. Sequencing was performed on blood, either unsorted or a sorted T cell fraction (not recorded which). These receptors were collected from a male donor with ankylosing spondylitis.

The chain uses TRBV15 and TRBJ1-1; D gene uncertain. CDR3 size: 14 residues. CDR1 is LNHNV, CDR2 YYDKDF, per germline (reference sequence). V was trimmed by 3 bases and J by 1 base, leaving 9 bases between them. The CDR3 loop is CATSSALPNTEAFF. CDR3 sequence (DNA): TGTGCCACCAGCAGCGCGTTGCCGAACACTGAAGCTTTCTTT.

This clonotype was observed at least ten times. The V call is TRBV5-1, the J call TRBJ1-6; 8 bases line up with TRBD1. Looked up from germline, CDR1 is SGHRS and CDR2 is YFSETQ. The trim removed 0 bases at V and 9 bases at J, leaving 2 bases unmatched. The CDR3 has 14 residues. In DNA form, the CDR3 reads TGCGCCAGCAGCTTGGGGGACAGGTCTTCACCCCTCCACTTT. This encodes CASSLGDRSSPLHF. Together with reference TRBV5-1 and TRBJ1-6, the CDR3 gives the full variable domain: KAGVTQTPRYLIKTRGQQVTLSCSPISGHRSVSWYQQTPGQGLQFLFEYFSETQRNKGNFPGRFSGRQFSNSRSEMNVSTLELGDSALYLCASSLGDRSSPLHFGNGTRLTVT.

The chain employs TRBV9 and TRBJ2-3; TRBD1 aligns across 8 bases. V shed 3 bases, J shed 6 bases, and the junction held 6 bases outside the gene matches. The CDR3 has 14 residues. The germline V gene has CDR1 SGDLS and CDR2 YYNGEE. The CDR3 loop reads CASSAGQGADTQYF. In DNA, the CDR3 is TGTGCCAGCAGCGCCGGCCAGGGGGCGGATACGCAGTATTTT.

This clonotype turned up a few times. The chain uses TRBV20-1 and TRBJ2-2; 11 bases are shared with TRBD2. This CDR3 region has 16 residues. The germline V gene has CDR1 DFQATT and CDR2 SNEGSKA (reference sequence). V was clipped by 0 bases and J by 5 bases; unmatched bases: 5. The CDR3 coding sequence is TGCAGTGCTAGAGATAGGGTAGCGGGAGGGACCGGGGAGCTGTTTTTT. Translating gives CSARDRVAGGTGELFF.

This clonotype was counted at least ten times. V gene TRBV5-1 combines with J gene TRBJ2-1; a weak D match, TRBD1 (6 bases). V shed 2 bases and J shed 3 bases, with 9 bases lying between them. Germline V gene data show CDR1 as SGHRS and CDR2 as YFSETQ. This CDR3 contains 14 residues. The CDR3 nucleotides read TGCGCCAGCAGCTTAGGGACATTCTACAATGAGCAGTTCTTC. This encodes CASSLGTFYNEQFF.

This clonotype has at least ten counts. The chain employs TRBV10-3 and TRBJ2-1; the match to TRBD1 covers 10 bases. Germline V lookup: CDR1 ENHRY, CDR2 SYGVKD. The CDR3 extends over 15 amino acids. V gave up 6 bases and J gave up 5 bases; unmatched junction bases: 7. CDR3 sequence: CAIRKGTGDDNEQFF. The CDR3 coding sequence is TGTGCCATCAGGAAAGGGACAGGGGACGACAATGAGCAGTTCTTC.

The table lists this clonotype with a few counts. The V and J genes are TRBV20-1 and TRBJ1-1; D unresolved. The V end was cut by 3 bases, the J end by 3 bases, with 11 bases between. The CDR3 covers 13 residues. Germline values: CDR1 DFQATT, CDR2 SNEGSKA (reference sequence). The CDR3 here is CSASRGMDTEAFF. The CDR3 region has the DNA TGCAGTGCTAGCCGGGGTATGGACACTGAAGCTTTCTTT.

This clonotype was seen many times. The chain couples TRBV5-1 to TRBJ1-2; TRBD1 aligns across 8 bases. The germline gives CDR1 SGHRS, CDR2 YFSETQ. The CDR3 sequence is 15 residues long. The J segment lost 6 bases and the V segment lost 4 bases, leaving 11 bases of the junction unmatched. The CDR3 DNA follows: TGCGCCAGCAGCGTAACACCGGGACAGGTTAATGGCTACACCTTC. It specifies CASSVTPGQVNGYTF.